This TCR beta chain was sequenced for a study of shared clonotypes between healthy human individuals. Whole-study context: The donor pool was made up of two women and three men aged 18 to 49.

Between the trimmed V and J ends, which lost 5 bases and 2 bases, there was a span of 4 bases. The CDR3 is 11 amino acids. Germline CDR1 GTSNPN, CDR2 SVGIG (reference sequence). Sequencing used immunoSEQ multiplex PCR; TCRdb keeps in-frame clones, though not all of them. The table lists 1.4 million to 1.5 million clones, over 95% of them singletons, with over 1% in the top ten. Overall study results and limits: Clonotype sharing across a few donors was observed for about 5.2% of naive CD4 clonotypes. Among non-shared clonotypes, generation probabilities were lower than among those shared by all four donors.

Comments on this clone: Its specificity is unknown.

The source of this sequence is a young man in good health. The sample consisted of naive CD4+ T cells sorted from blood. Subset noted: CD45RA+ positively selected. The chain recombines TRBV30 with TRBJ2-1; D unresolved. Here the CDR3 reads CAWQPYNEQFF. DNA of the CDR3: TGTGCCTGGCAGCCCTACAATGAGCAGTTCTTC.